This is a list of T cell receptor beta chains from one sample in a study of T cells in Graves' hyperthyroidism and ophthalmopathy. TCRdb called the multiplex PCR reads again in MiXCR, with one record for every CDR3 protein. The sample shows nearly 600,000 distinct CDR3 sequences, around 13% of them seen only once. The sample taken for sequencing was blood. These receptors originate from a woman aged 30 to 39 with Graves' hyperthyroidism that later progressed to Graves' ophthalmopathy. Each CDR3 is given with its conserved first and last residue. A D gene is named only where the DNA matches it firmly. Rows give clone size only sometimes, using once, few, many, or a class for an expanded clone.

d_gene	v_gene	j_gene	abundance	CDR3nt	CDR3aa
TRBD2	TRBV30	TRBJ2-5	few	TGTGCCTGCAGTTTTAGCGGGAGACGGGGGGAGACCCAGTACTTC	CACSFSGRRGETQYF
TRBD1	TRBV28	TRBJ1-2	many	TGTGCCAGCAGCTCGGGACAGGGTCCCGGCTACACCTTC	CASSSGQGPGYTF
-	TRBV12-3/TRBV12-4	TRBJ2-1	few	TGTGCCAGCAGTCCTCGGGCGGGTGGGAATGAGCAGTTCTTC	CASSPRAGGNEQFF
-	TRBV6-2/TRBV6-3	TRBJ1-1	-	TGTGCCAGCACCAATGCCGGGGGCACTGAAGCTTTCTTT	CASTNAGGTEAFF
-	TRBV29-1	TRBJ2-3	many	TGCAGCGCCCGAAGGTCCCGATCTAGCACAGATACGCAGTATTTT	CSARRSRSSTDTQYF
TRBD2	TRBV28	TRBJ2-7	many	TGTGCCAGCAGTTTGAAACTAGCGGGAGAAGTTAGGTCCTACGAGCAGTACTTC	CASSLKLAGEVRSYEQYF
-	TRBV19	TRBJ1-2	many	TGTGCCACAGTATCTTCCCTATGGATCCCCGGGGCCTATGGCTACACCTTC	CATVSSLWIPGAYGYTF
-	TRBV3-1	TRBJ2-5	many	TGTGCCAGCAGCCGATGGACATCTTGGCCCGTAGAGACCCAGTACTTC	CASSRWTSWPVETQYF
-	TRBV20-1	TRBJ1-5	many	TGCAGTGCACGGACGCTTGCCAGCAATCAGCCCCAGCATTTT	CSARTLASNQPQHF
-	TRBV19	TRBJ2-5	few	TGTGCCAGTAGTATAAATCGAGAGACCCAGTACTTC	CASSINRETQYF
TRBD2	TRBV18	TRBJ2-3	many	TGTGCCAGCTCACCACGAAGCGGGAGGTGGGCAGATACGCAGTATTTT	CASSPRSGRWADTQYF
-	TRBV19	TRBJ1-1	-	TGTGCCAGTAGTGTATGGAGCACTGAAGCTTTCTTT	CASSVWSTEAFF
-	TRBV30	TRBJ1-5	many	TGTGCCTGGAGCTTACACTCCAATCAGCCCCAGCATTTT	CAWSLHSNQPQHF
-	TRBV28	TRBJ2-3	many	TGTGCCAGCAGGCGGCGTGACAGGTCGGGGGATACGCAGTATTTT	CASRRRDRSGDTQYF
-	TRBV6-2/TRBV6-3	TRBJ1-5	few	TGTGCCAGCAGCTCTACAGGGCGAGGGAATCAGCCCCAGCATTTT	CASSSTGRGNQPQHF
-	TRBV27	TRBJ2-7	few	TGTGCCAGCAGTTTAAAGGGGGGCAGGGCCCACGAGCAGTACTTC	CASSLKGGRAHEQYF
TRBD1	TRBV28	TRBJ1-4	many	TGTGCCAGCAAAACACAGGGGGACGAAGAAAAACTGTTTTTT	CASKTQGDEEKLFF
-	TRBV12-3/TRBV12-4	TRBJ1-2	many	TGTGCCAGCAGTTTGGGTCTCGGGGGCTACACCTTC	CASSLGLGGYTF
TRBD2	TRBV11-1	TRBJ2-1	many	TGTGCCAGCAGCTACGGACTAGCGATTGAGCAGTTCTTC	CASSYGLAIEQFF
-	TRBV12-3/TRBV12-4	TRBJ1-2	many	TGTGCCAGCAGTTTTCCCGAGGGGTATGGCTACACCTTC	CASSFPEGYGYTF
TRBD2	TRBV7-8	TRBJ2-5	few	TGTGCCAGCAAGAAGGGACTACAAGAGACCCAGTACTTC	CASKKGLQETQYF
-	TRBV10-3	TRBJ1-1	-	TGTGCCATCAGGTCCGGGGCAGACAATGAAGCTTTCTTT	CAIRSGADNEAFF
-	TRBV6-1	TRBJ1-6	many	TGTGCCAGCACCCTTACCGGGCAGGGAGGGTCACCCCTCCACTTT	CASTLTGQGGSPLHF
-	TRBV19	TRBJ1-4	-	TGTGCCAGTAGACCAACAGGGTTCGCAACTAATGAAAAACTGTTTTTT	CASRPTGFATNEKLFF
TRBD1	TRBV24-1	TRBJ1-2	-	TGTGCCACCAGTGATCGTGCCGGGACAGGGGTTGATCGCTATGGCTACACCTTC	CATSDRAGTGVDRYGYTF
TRBD1	TRBV12-3/TRBV12-4	TRBJ2-5	-	TGTGCCAGCAGCCTCCGGACAGGGGCCCTTCGAGAGACCCAGTACTTC	CASSLRTGALRETQYF
TRBD2	TRBV20-1	TRBJ2-3	many	TGCAGTCCGACTAGCGGGTTACCACCCCGCACAGATACGCAGTATTTT	CSPTSGLPPRTDTQYF
TRBD1	TRBV10-3	TRBJ2-7	-	TGTGCCATCAGCGGAACGACAGGGGTCACCTACGAGCAGTACTTC	CAISGTTGVTYEQYF
-	TRBV9	TRBJ2-5	many	TGTGCCAGCAGCGTCCGGGATGAGACCCAGTACTTC	CASSVRDETQYF
TRBD1	TRBV9	TRBJ2-1	-	TGTGCCAGCAGCGTAGTATACAGGGGCGATTTCAATGAGCAGTTCTTC	CASSVVYRGDFNEQFF
TRBD1	TRBV5-1	TRBJ2-2	few	TGCGCCAGCAGCACCCAGACAGGGTTGGACTCCGGGGAGCTGTTTTTT	CASSTQTGLDSGELFF
TRBD2	TRBV2	TRBJ2-5	few	TGTGCCAGCGAGGCGGGAGGGCCTATAGGAGAGACCCAGTACTTC	CASEAGGPIGETQYF
TRBD1	TRBV12-5	TRBJ1-1	few	TGTGCTAGTGGACACATTACAGGGGGCCTGGCTGAAGCTTTCTTT	CASGHITGGLAEAFF
-	TRBV30	TRBJ2-1	many	TGTGCCTGTTGGTCAGAGCGGGTGCCTTACAATGAGCAGTTCTTC	CACWSERVPYNEQFF
TRBD2	TRBV9	TRBJ2-7	many	TGTGCCAGCAGCACTCCGGGACTAGCGGGTTCCGAGCAGTACTTC	CASSTPGLAGSEQYF
-	TRBV12-3/TRBV12-4	TRBJ1-3	many	TGTGCCAGCAGACCGGCTGGAAACACCATATATTTT	CASRPAGNTIYF
TRBD2	TRBV20-1	TRBJ2-5	many	TGCAGTGCTAGAGATCCGGGAGGGCCTGGTGAGACCCAGTACTTC	CSARDPGGPGETQYF
TRBD2	TRBV27	TRBJ2-3	many	TGTGCCAGCAGTCTATCCAGCGGGAGCTTAAATACGCAGTATTTT	CASSLSSGSLNTQYF